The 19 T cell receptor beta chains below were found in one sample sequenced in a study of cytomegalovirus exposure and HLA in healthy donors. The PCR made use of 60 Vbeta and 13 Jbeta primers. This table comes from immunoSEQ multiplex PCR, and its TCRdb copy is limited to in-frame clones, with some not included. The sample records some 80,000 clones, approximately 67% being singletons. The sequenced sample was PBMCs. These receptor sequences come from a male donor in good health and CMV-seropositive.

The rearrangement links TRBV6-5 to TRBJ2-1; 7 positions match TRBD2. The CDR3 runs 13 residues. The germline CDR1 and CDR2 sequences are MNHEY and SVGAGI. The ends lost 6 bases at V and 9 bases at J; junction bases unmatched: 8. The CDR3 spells CASRSGMGGEQFF. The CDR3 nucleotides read TGTGCCAGCAGGAGCGGGATGGGTGGTGAGCAGTTCTTC.

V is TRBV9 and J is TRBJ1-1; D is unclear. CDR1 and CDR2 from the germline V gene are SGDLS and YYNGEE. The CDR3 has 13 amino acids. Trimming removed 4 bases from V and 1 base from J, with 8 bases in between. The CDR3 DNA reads TGTGCCAGCAGCCCGGGGAGGAACACTGAAGCTTTCTTT. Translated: CASSPGRNTEAFF.

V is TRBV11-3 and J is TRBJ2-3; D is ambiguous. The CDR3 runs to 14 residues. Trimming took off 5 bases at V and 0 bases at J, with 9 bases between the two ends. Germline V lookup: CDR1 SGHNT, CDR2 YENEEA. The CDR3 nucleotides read TGTGCCAGCAGCGCGTCTACTAGCACAGATACGCAGTATTTT. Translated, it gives CASSASTSTDTQYF.

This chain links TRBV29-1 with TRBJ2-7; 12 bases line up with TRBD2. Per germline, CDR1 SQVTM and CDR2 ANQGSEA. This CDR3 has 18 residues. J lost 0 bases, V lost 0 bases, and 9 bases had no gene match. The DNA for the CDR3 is TGCAGCGTTGAAGATTCGACTAGCGGGGGCTCTAGCTCCTACGAGCAGTACTTC. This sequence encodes CSVEDSTSGGSSSYEQYF.

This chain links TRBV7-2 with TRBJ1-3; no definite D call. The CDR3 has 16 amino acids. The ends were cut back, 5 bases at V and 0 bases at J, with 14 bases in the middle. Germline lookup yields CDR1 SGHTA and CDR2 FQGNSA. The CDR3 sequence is CASSRYGVSSGNTIYF. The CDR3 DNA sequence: TGTGCCAGCAGCCGCTACGGGGTGAGCTCTGGAAACACCATATATTTT.

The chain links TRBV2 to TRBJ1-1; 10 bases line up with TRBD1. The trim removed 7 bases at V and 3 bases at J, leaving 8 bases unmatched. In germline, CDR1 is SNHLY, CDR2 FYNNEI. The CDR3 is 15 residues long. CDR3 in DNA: TGTGCCAGCACTAAATATGGACAGGGGGACACTGAAGCTTTCTTT. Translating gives CASTKYGQGDTEAFF.

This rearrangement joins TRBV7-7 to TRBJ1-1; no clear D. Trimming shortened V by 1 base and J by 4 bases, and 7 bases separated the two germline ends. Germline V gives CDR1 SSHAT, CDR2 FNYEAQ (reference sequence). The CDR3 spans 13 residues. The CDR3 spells CASSLEPGTEAFF. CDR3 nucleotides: TGTGCCAGCAGCTTAGAGCCAGGCACTGAAGCTTTCTTT.

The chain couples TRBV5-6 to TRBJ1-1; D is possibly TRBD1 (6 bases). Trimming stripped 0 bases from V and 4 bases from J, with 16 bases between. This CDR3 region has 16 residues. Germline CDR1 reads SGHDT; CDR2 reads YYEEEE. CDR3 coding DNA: TGTGCCAGCAGCTTGGAGACCAGGGGCAGGGTCACTGAAGCTTTCTTT. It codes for CASSLETRGRVTEAFF.

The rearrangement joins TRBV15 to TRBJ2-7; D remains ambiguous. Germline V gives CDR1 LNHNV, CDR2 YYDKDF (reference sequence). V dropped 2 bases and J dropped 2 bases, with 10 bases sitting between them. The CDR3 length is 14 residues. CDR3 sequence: CATSRPTPTYEQYF. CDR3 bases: TGTGCCACCAGCAGACCGACACCTACCTACGAGCAGTACTTC.

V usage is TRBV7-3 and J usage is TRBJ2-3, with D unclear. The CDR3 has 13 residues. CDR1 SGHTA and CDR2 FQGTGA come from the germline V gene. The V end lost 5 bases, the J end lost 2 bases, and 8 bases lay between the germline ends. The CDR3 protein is CASSPFPTDTQYF. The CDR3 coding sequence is TGTGCCAGCAGCCCCTTCCCCACAGATACGCAGTATTTT.

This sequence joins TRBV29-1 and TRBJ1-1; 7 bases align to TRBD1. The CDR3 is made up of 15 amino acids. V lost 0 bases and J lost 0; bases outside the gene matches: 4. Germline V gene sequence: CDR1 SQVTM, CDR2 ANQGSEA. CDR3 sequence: CSVEEGGFMNTEAFF. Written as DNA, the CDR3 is TGCAGCGTTGAAGAAGGGGGCTTTATGAACACTGAAGCTTTCTTT.

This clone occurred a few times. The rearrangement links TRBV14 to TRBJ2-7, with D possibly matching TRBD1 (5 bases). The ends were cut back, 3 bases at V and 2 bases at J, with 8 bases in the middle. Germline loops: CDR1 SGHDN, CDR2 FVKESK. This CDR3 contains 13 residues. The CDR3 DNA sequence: TGTGCCAGCAGCCAGAAAGGGGCCTACGAGCAGTACTTC. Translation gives CASSQKGAYEQYF.

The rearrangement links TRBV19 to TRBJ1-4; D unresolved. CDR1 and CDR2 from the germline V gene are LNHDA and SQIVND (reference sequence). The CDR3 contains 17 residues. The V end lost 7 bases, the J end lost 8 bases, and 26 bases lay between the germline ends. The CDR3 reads CASTSREPLRVGEKLFF. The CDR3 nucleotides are TGTGCCAGTACAAGTCGTGAGCCCCTGAGAGTGGGCGAAAAACTGTTTTTT.

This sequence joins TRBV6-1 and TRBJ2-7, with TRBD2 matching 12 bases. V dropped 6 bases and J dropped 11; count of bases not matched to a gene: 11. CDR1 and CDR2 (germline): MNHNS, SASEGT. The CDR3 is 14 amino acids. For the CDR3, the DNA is TGTGCCAGCAGGACCGGGACTAGCGGGTCCATGGAGTACTTC. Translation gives CASRTGTSGSMEYF.

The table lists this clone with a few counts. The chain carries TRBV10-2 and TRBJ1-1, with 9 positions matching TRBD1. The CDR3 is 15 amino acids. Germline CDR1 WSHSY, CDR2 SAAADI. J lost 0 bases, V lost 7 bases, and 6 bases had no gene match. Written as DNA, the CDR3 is TGCGCCAGCATTCCGGGACAGGGCCTGAACACTGAAGCTTTCTTT. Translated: CASIPGQGLNTEAFF.

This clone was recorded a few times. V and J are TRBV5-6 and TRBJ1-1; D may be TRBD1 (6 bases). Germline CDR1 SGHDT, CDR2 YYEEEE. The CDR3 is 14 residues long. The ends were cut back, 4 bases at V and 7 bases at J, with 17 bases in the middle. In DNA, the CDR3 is TGTGCCAGCAGCCGTAACAGGGTAACGGGTGAAGCTTTCTTT. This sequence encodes CASSRNRVTGEAFF.

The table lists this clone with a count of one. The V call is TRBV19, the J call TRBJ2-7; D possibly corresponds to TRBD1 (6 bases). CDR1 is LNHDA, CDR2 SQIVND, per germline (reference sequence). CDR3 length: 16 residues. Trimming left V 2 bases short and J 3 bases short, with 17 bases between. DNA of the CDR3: TGTGCCAGTAGTATACGGCACAGGGTGGAAGGCTACGAGCAGTACTTC. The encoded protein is CASSIRHRVEGYEQYF.

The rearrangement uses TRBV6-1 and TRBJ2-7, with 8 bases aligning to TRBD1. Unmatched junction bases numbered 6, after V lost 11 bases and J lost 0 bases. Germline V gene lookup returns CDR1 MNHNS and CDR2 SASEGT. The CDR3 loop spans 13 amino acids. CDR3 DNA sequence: TGTGCCGCCGGGACAGGTCCCTCCTACGAGCAGTACTTC. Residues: CAAGTGPSYEQYF.

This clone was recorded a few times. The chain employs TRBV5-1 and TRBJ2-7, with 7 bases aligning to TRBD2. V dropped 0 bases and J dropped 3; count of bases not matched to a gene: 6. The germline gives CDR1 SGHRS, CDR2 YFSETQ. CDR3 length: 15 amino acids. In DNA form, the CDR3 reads TGCGCCAGCAGCTTGGTTCCTAGCGGCAGCTACGAGCAGTACTTC. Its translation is CASSLVPSGSYEQYF. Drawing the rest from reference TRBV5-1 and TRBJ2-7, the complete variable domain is KAGVTQTPRYLIKTRGQQVTLSCSPISGHRSVSWYQQTPGQGLQFLFEYFSETQRNKGNFPGRFSGRQFSNSRSEMNVSTLELGDSALYLCASSLVPSGSYEQYFGPGTRLTVT.